These 14 T cell receptor beta chains share one sample of origin, sequenced in a study of blood T cell repertoires in COVID-19 (dated by TCRdb to about 2020). Library preparation was by the immunoSEQ multiplex PCR assay. Here the immuneACCESS table is served through TCRdb, limited to in-frame sequences with V and J called. Missing clones are a known gap in these copies; in checked studies unresolved V genes cover under half, and the rest lacks a known reason. For this sample there are a few hundred thousand clones; about 85% appear just once. The ten largest make up 3.6% of the sample. Sequencing was performed on peripheral blood. The receptors here all came from a man aged 18 to 30 with active or convalescent COVID-19.

Judged by abundance, this clone is medium-sized. This chain connects TRBV19 to TRBJ1-5; weak D call: TRBD1 (5 bases). This CDR3 contains 15 residues. Germline loops: CDR1 LNHDA, CDR2 SQIVND (reference sequence). Trimming pared 2 bases from V and 5 bases from J, leaving 13 bases between. In DNA form, the CDR3 reads TGTGCCAGTAGTATATGGGGCGATTTGTATCAGCCCCAGCATTTT. It is translated as CASSIWGDLYQPQHF. The whole variable domain, filled in from reference TRBV19 and TRBJ1-5, reads DGGITQSPKYLFRKEGQNVTLSCEQNLNHDAMYWYRQDPGQGLRLIYYSQIVNDFQKGDIAEGYSVSREKKESFPLTVTSAQKNPTAFYLCASSIWGDLYQPQHFGDGTRLSIL.

The chain joins TRBV12-5 to TRBJ1-6; 7 bases line up with TRBD1. Trimming took 6 bases from V and 9 from J; bases not matched to a gene: 5. The CDR3 is 13 amino acids. Germline values: CDR1 LGHNT, CDR2 FRNRAP. DNA for the CDR3: TGTGCTAGTGGAGGGACAGTAAGTTCACCCCTCCACTTT. This gives the protein CASGGTVSSPLHF.

The V call is TRBV9, the J call TRBJ1-2; no clear D gene. The CDR3 has 12 residues. The V gene lost 4 bases and the J gene lost 7 bases, with 11 bases spanning the gap. Germline V lookup: CDR1 SGDLS, CDR2 YYNGEE. The CDR3 loop is CASSSETLGYTF. The CDR3 DNA is TGTGCCAGCAGCTCAGAGACACTTGGCTACACCTTC.

This chain links TRBV9 with TRBJ2-1; the match to TRBD2 covers 14 bases. J lost 6 bases, V lost 4 bases, and 9 bases had no gene match. Germline V gene lookup returns CDR1 SGDLS and CDR2 YYNGEE. The length of the CDR3 is 17 residues. The CDR3 loop reads CASSSWTSGGQGNEQFF. CDR3 coding DNA: TGTGCCAGCAGCTCCTGGACTAGCGGGGGGCAAGGCAATGAGCAGTTCTTC.

This chain joins TRBV10-3 and TRBJ1-1; D is perhaps TRBD1 (6 bases). Germline V gene data show CDR1 as ENHRY and CDR2 as SYGVKD. CDR3 length equals 13 residues. Trimming shortened V by 8 bases and J by 1 base, and 11 bases separated the two germline ends. The CDR3 here is CAIGYRANTEAFF. CDR3 coding DNA: TGTGCCATCGGGTACAGGGCGAACACTGAAGCTTTCTTT.

The rearrangement links TRBV3-1 (or the pseudogene TRBV3-2) to TRBJ1-2; a possible D gene is TRBD1 (6 bases). CDR3 length: 18 amino acids. Germline assignment: CDR1 LGHDT and CDR2 YNNKEL (reference sequence). Trimming took off 1 base at V and 0 bases at J, with 18 bases between the two ends. CDR3 amino acids: CASSQATGDLLANYGYTF. In nucleotides, the CDR3 is TGTGCCAGCAGCCAAGCGACAGGCGATCTTCTAGCTAACTATGGCTACACCTTC.

The chain joins TRBV28 to TRBJ2-5; 8 bases match TRBD2. The CDR3 sequence is 15 residues long. The germline V gene encodes CDR1 MDHEN and CDR2 SYDVKM. With 7 bases clipped from V and 3 bases from J, the junction kept 10 bases outside the gene matches. In DNA, the CDR3 is TGTGCCAGCATGTCAGGGAGACTAGCGAAAGAGACCCAGTACTTC. Protein: CASMSGRLAKETQYF.

The chain carries TRBV6-2 or TRBV6-3 and TRBJ1-1, with D possibly being TRBD1 (6 bases). This CDR3 is built from 16 residues. Germline CDR1 MNHEY, CDR2 SVGEGT. V shed 4 bases and J shed 4 bases, with 19 bases lying between them. This chain's CDR3 is CASSWSLRGGGTEAFF. The CDR3, as DNA: TGTGCCAGCAGTTGGAGCTTAAGGGGGGGCGGCACTGAAGCTTTCTTT.

This chain links TRBV9 with TRBJ2-1; 8 positions agree with TRBD2. CDR1 and CDR2 (germline): SGDLS, YYNGEE. The CDR3 runs to 16 residues. With V trimmed by 0 bases and J by 6 bases, 8 bases remained unmatched. The CDR3 region has the DNA TGTGCCAGCAGCGTAGGGGCGGGAGGTGTTGGCAATGAGCAGTTCTTC. Translating gives CASSVGAGGVGNEQFF.

The CDR3 DNA is TGTGCCAGCAGGGATCTCCGAGACAGGAAACTCTTCCAAGGGGGCTACACCTTC. It encodes CASRDLRDRKLFQGGYTF. The chain combines TRBV3-1 (or the pseudogene TRBV3-2) with TRBJ1-2; tentative D call: TRBD1 (6 bases). V lost 6 bases and J 8 bases, leaving 31 bases between the germline ends. This CDR3 comprises 18 residues. Germline V CDR1 and CDR2: LGHDT, YNNKEL (reference sequence).

The chain employs TRBV28 and TRBJ2-5; TRBD2 agrees at 10 bases. Germline trimming cut 5 bases from V and 7 bases from J; bases unmatched to any gene: 13. Germline-derived CDR1 and CDR2 are MDHEN and SYDVKM. The CDR3 has 16 residues. CDR3: CASSRPGLAKEGTQYF. DNA for the CDR3: TGTGCCAGCAGTCGGCCGGGACTAGCGAAAGAGGGGACCCAGTACTTC.

The gene calls are TRBV29-1 and TRBJ1-1, with 11 bases lining up with TRBD1. This CDR3 comprises 14 residues. CDR1 and CDR2 (germline): SQVTM, ANQGSEA. With V trimmed by 5 bases and J by 3 bases, 5 bases remained unmatched. CDR3 residues: CSVYGQGADTEAFF. The CDR3 DNA follows: TGCAGCGTTTATGGACAGGGGGCCGACACTGAAGCTTTCTTT.

The chain couples TRBV19 to TRBJ2-5, with D unclear. CDR1 is LNHDA and CDR2 is SQIVND in the germline V gene (reference sequence). This CDR3 has 16 amino acids. The V and J ends lost 3 bases and 1 base respectively, with 15 bases between them. The CDR3 reads CASSIRLPLVQETQYF. The CDR3, as DNA: TGTGCCAGTAGTATCAGGCTCCCACTCGTCCAAGAGACCCAGTACTTC.

J is TRBJ2-5 and V is TRBV13; 7 bases fit TRBD2. Germline values: CDR1 PRHDT, CDR2 FYEKMQ (reference sequence). The trim removed 1 base at V and 5 bases at J, leaving 4 bases unmatched. The CDR3 is 14 amino acids. The CDR3 protein is CASSLDRRGETQYF. The CDR3 coding sequence is TGTGCCAGCAGCTTAGACCGGCGGGGGGAGACCCAGTACTTC.